The 20 T cell receptor beta chains below come from one sample, sequenced in a study of response to subunit inactivated influenza vaccine. Using its own MiXCR run on the RT-PCR reads, TCRdb lists one record per CDR3 protein. Counted here are hundreds of thousands of distinct CDR3 sequences, roughly 13% occurring once; the ten biggest clones make up 10% to 15%. The input for sequencing was PBMCs from blood, taken roughly 48 days after vaccination. The receptors originated from a man in his fifties or sixties who received an inactivated influenza vaccine.

This clonotype has ten or more counts. V is TRBV20-1 and J is TRBJ2-7, with 8 bases fitting TRBD2. The germline gives CDR1 DFQATT, CDR2 SNEGSKA (reference sequence). CDR3 length equals 17 residues. V shed 0 bases, J shed 0 bases, and the junction held 10 bases outside the gene matches. As DNA, the CDR3 is TGCAGTGCTAGAGATTTCCTAGCGGGCTCCAGCTCCTACGAGCAGTACTTC. Protein: CSARDFLAGSSSYEQYF.

This chain joins TRBV7-2 and TRBJ1-1; 10 positions match TRBD1. Unmatched junction bases numbered 9, after V lost 5 bases and J lost 0 bases. Germline assignment: CDR1 SGHTA and CDR2 FQGNSA. The CDR3 has 17 amino acids. CDR3 protein: CASSPRTGGSMNTEAFF. DNA for the CDR3: TGTGCCAGCAGCCCTCGGACAGGGGGGAGCATGAACACTGAAGCTTTCTTT.

The rearrangement uses TRBV7-2 and TRBJ2-2; tentatively, D is TRBD1 or TRBD2 (5 bases each). CDR3 length: 14 residues. CDR1 is SGHTA, CDR2 FQGNSA, per germline. V shed 2 bases and J shed 5 bases, with 9 bases lying between them. The CDR3 DNA sequence: TGTGCCAGCAGCTTACAGTGGGGGACCGGGGAGCTGTTTTTT. Translated, it gives CASSLQWGTGELFF. Combining the CDR3 with reference TRBV7-2 and TRBJ2-2 gives the whole variable domain GAGVSQSPSNKVTEKGKDVELRCDPISGHTALYWYRQSLGQGLEFLIYFQGNSAPDKSGLPSDRFSAERTGGSVSTLTIQRTQQEDSAVYLCASSLQWGTGELFFGEGSRLTVL.

This clonotype was detected many times. The V call is TRBV4-3, the J call TRBJ2-7; tentatively, D is TRBD1 (5 bases). The germline gives CDR1 LGHNA, CDR2 YSLEER. The CDR3 length is 16 residues. Trimming cost V 0 bases and J 4 bases, with 16 bases left between them. CDR3 coding DNA: TGCGCCAGCAGCCAAGAACGGCAGGGTAGTGGGTACGAGCAGTACTTC. Residues: CASSQERQGSGYEQYF.

This chain joins TRBV28 and TRBJ2-2, with a tentative D call TRBD1 (7 bases). The germline CDR1 and CDR2 sequences are MDHEN and SYDVKM. V lost 7 bases, J lost 3 bases, and 24 bases lay in between. The CDR3 contains 18 residues. CDR3 nucleotides: TGTGCCAGCAACATTTTCAGGGGGGACCCCCCTGACACCGGGGAGCTGTTTTTT. Translating it yields CASNIFRGDPPDTGELFF.

This chain joins TRBV10-3 and TRBJ2-5; a possible D gene is TRBD1 (6 bases). Trimming left V 8 bases short and J 2 bases short, with 18 bases between. Germline V gene lookup returns CDR1 ENHRY and CDR2 SYGVKD. The CDR3 contains 15 residues. CDR3 coding DNA: TGTGCCATCGGGGGCCGGGACCTTTATCAAGAGACCCAGTACTTC. Amino acid sequence: CAIGGRDLYQETQYF.

This chain connects TRBV12-3 or TRBV12-4 to TRBJ2-1; D not certain. V was clipped by 3 bases and J by 8 bases, with 11 bases between them. The CDR3 is made up of 13 amino acids. The CDR3 here is CASSFSRPDEQFF. The CDR3 region has the DNA TGTGCCAGCAGTTTTTCCCGTCCGGATGAGCAGTTCTTC.

V gene TRBV7-7 combines with J gene TRBJ2-5; 9 bases agree with TRBD1. After removal of 0 bases from V and 4 bases from J, the junction contained 6 bases not matched to a gene. The CDR3 is 16 amino acids. Germline lookup yields CDR1 SSHAT and CDR2 FNYEAQ (reference sequence). CDR3: CASSLARTGELETQYF. The CDR3 coding sequence is TGTGCCAGCAGCTTAGCGCGGACAGGGGAGTTAGAGACCCAGTACTTC.

CDR3 sequence (DNA): TGCGCCAGCAGCTCCCGGCCAGGGGGATGGAACGAGCAGTACTTC. Protein: CASSSRPGGWNEQYF. The gene calls are TRBV5-1 and TRBJ2-7, with TRBD1 matching 7 bases. The CDR3 runs 15 residues. Germline CDR1 and CDR2: SGHRS and YFSETQ. The J segment lost 5 bases and the V segment lost 3 bases, leaving 11 bases of the junction unmatched.

V gene TRBV19 combines with J gene TRBJ2-4; 9 nucleotides agree with TRBD1. The V segment lost 4 bases and the J segment 0 bases; nucleotides outside the gene matches: 7. CDR3 length equals 17 residues. Germline-derived CDR1 and CDR2 are LNHDA and SQIVND (reference sequence). The CDR3 nucleotides read TGTGCCAGTAGTAGAGGGACAGGGATATTAGCCAAAAACATTCAGTACTTC. Translation: CASSRGTGILAKNIQYF.

This clonotype was recorded a few times. V usage is TRBV2 and J usage is TRBJ2-2; possible D gene TRBD1, 5 bases. V lost 8 bases and J 1 base, leaving 8 bases between the germline ends. CDR3 length equals 13 residues. Germline V CDR1 and CDR2: SNHLY, FYNNEI. As DNA, the CDR3 is TGTGCCAGCGCCGGACAGAACACCGGGGAGCTGTTTTTT. It specifies CASAGQNTGELFF.

This clonotype has only a few counts. This chain joins TRBV11-2 and TRBJ2-3, with D possibly TRBD2 on 6 matching bases. Germline CDR1 and CDR2: SGHAT and FQNNGV. This CDR3 contains 13 residues. Trimming pared 1 base from V and 8 bases from J, leaving 10 bases between. CDR3 sequence (DNA): TGTGCCAGCAGCTTAGTACGGGAGAGTACGCAGTATTTT. Amino acid sequence: CASSLVRESTQYF.

The rearrangement uses TRBV20-1 and TRBJ1-1; 7 bases are a match to TRBD1. Germline values: CDR1 DFQATT, CDR2 SNEGSKA (reference sequence). This CDR3 comprises 14 residues. J gave up 0 bases and V 3 bases, and 4 bases lay outside the gene matches. The CDR3 is CSASRGDLNTEAFF. CDR3 coding DNA: TGCAGTGCTAGCAGGGGGGACCTGAACACTGAAGCTTTCTTT.

A few counts support this clonotype. V usage is TRBV12-3 or TRBV12-4 and J usage is TRBJ2-2, with unresolved D. There are 17 residues in the CDR3. Trimming stripped 5 bases from V and 1 base from J, with 17 bases between. The CDR3, as DNA: TGTGCCAGCAGTGGTCCCCAGTTGGATGGGAACACCGGGGAGCTGTTTTTT. Protein: CASSGPQLDGNTGELFF.

The table lists this clonotype with a count of one. The CDR3 DNA is TGTGCCTTCAGTTTAGCGCTAAGCTGGCTCGCGAACACCGGGGAGCTGTTTTTT. This translates into CAFSLALSWLANTGELFF. This chain joins TRBV12-3 or TRBV12-4 and TRBJ2-2; D possibly corresponds to TRBD2 (5 bases). Between the trimmed V and J ends, which lost 11 bases and 0 bases, there was a span of 25 bases. CDR3 length: 18 residues.

This clonotype came up a few times. The V gene is TRBV12-3 or TRBV12-4, the J gene TRBJ2-7, with 12 bases matching TRBD2. The V segment lost 6 bases and the J segment 1 base; nucleotides outside the gene matches: 4. The CDR3 sequence is 15 residues long. The CDR3 DNA is TGTGCCAGCAGCGAACTAGCGGGAGGTTCCTACGAGCAGTACTTC. Translating gives CASSELAGGSYEQYF.

V usage is TRBV7-9 and J usage is TRBJ2-5, with 13 nucleotides matching TRBD2. Looked up from germline, CDR1 is SEHNR and CDR2 is FQNEAQ (reference sequence). The ends lost 6 bases at V and 2 bases at J; junction bases unmatched: 6. The length of the CDR3 is 16 residues. The CDR3: CASRRGLAGRQETQYF. CDR3 coding DNA: TGTGCCAGCAGGCGGGGACTAGCGGGGCGACAAGAGACCCAGTACTTC.

The rearrangement links TRBV11-2 to TRBJ2-3; TRBD2 aligns across 7 bases. The V and J ends lost 0 bases and 6 bases, in that order; junction bases with no gene match: 9. Germline values: CDR1 SGHAT, CDR2 FQNNGV. This CDR3 spans 16 amino acids. The CDR3 nucleotides read TGTGCCAGCAGCTTAGAATTTCCAGCGGGGTGGGATACGCAGTATTTT. As protein: CASSLEFPAGWDTQYF.

This chain uses TRBV4-3 with TRBJ2-1; weak D call: TRBD2 (6 bases). Per germline, CDR1 LGHNA and CDR2 YSLEER. The CDR3 covers 16 residues. V lost 0 bases to trimming and J lost 5 bases, with 14 bases between them. The CDR3 protein is CASSQEGLAYHNEQFF. CDR3 in DNA: TGCGCCAGCAGCCAAGAGGGGCTAGCGTATCACAATGAGCAGTTCTTC.

This clonotype showed up many times. The rearrangement links TRBV10-3 to TRBJ2-5, with no clear D. The CDR3 length is 12 residues. Trimming shortened V by 6 bases and J by 1 base, and 6 bases separated the two germline ends. CDR1 is ENHRY, CDR2 SYGVKD, per germline. Here the CDR3 DNA reads TGTGCCATCAGAGGGCTCCAAGAGACCCAGTACTTC. Amino acids: CAIRGLQETQYF.